The clone carrying this T cell receptor (beta chain) was found many times. Its cognate antigen is unknown. This record belongs to a study of T cell repertoires in cytomegalovirus infection. Study in general: Public TCR beta signatures were indicative of both CMV infection and a matching HLA type.

TCRdb reanalysed the reads using MiXCR and keeps one entry per CDR3 protein. The top ten hold around a sixth of the sample, which has roughly 250,000 distinct CDR3 sequences, about 23% seen once. V lost 1 base and J 0 bases, leaving 7 bases between the germline ends. Per the germline V gene, CDR1 is SEHNR and CDR2 is FQNEAQ (reference sequence). The CDR3 runs to 14 residues. Findings and limits, study-wide: The study identified carriers of CMV plus the relevant HLA from cumulative public TCR beta family frequency. CMV-specific HLA-C-restricted TCR beta clonotypes dominated the ex vivo response.

Sequencing input: CD8+ T cells from PBMCs. This TCR derives from a human donor in good health (CMV status not recorded). Some clones in this sample may be carry-over from other donors' samples. The chain employs TRBV7-9 and TRBJ2-7; D uncertain. CDR3 amino acids: CASSLGYGSYEQYF. The CDR3 region has the DNA TGTGCCAGCAGCTTAGGTTACGGCTCCTACGAGCAGTACTTC.